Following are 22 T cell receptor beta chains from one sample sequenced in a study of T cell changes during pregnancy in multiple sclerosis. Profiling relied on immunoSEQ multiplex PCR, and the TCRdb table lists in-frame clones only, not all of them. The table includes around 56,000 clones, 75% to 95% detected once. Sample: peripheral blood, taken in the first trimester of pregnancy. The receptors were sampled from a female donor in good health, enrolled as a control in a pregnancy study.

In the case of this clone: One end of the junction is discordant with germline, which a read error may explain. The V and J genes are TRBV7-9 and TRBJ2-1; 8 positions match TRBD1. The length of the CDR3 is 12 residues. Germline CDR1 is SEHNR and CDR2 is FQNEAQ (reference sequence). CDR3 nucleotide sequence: TGTGCCAGCAGCGTAGCAGGGGGCCGCCTGTTCTTC. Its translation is CASSVAGGRLFF.

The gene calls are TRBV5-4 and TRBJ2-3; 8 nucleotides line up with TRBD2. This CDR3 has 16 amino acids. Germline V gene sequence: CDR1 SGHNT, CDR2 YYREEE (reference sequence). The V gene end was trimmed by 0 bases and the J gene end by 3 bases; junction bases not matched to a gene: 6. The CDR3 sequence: CASSLGGLAVTDTQYF. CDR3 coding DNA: TGTGCCAGCAGCTTGGGAGGACTAGCTGTTACAGATACGCAGTATTTT. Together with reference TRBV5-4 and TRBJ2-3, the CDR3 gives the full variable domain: ETGVTQSPTHLIKTRGQQVTLRCSSQSGHNTVSWYQQALGQGPQFIFQYYREEENGRGNFPPRFSGLQFPNYSSELNVNALELDDSALYLCASSLGGLAVTDTQYFGPGTRLTVL.

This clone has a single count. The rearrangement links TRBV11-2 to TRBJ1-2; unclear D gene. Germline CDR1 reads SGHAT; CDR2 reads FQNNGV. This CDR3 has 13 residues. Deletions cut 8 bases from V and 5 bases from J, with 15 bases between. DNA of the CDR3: TGTGCCAGCGGTTACAACGGAGGTTATGGCTACACCTTC. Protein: CASGYNGGYGYTF.

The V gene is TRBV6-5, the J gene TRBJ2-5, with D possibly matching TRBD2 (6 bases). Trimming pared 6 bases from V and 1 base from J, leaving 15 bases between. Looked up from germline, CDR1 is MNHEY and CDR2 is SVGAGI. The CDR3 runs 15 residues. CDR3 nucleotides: TGTGCCAGCAGCCCTCGGGGGACCTTCCAAGAGACCCAGTACTTC. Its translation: CASSPRGTFQETQYF.

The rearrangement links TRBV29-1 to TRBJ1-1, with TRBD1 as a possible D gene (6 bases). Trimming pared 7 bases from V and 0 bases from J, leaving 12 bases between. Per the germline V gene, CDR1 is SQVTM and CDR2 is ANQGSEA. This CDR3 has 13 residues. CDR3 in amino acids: CSGRGHLNTEAFF. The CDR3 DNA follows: TGCAGCGGTAGGGGACACTTGAACACTGAAGCTTTCTTT. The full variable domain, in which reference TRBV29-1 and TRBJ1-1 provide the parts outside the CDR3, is SAVISQKPSRDICQRGTSLTIQCQVDSQVTMMFWYRQQPGQSLTLIATANQGSEATYESGFVIDKFPISRPNLTFSTLTVSNMSPEDSSIYLCSGRGHLNTEAFFGQGTRLTVV.

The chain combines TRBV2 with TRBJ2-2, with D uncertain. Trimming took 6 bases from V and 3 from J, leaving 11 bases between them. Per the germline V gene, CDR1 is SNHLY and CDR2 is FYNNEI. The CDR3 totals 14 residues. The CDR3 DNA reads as TGTGCCAGCAGGTTAGACTCCTACACCGGGGAGCTGTTTTTT. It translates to CASRLDSYTGELFF. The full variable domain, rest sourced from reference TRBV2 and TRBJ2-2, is EPEVTQTPSHQVTQMGQEVILRCVPISNHLYFYWYRQILGQKVEFLVSFYNNEISEKSEIFDDQFSVERPDGSNFTLKIRSTKLEDSAMYFCASRLDSYTGELFFGEGSRLTVL.

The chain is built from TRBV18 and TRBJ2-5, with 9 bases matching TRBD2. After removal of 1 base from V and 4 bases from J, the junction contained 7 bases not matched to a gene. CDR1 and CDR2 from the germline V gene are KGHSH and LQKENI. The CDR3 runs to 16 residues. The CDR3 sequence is CASSPLAGELGETQYF. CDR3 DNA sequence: TGTGCCAGCTCACCACTAGCGGGAGAGCTCGGAGAGACCCAGTACTTC.

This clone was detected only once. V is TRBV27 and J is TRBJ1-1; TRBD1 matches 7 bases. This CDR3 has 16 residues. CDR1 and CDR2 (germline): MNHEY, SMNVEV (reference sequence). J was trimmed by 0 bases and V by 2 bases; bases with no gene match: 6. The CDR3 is CASSLTGTAMNTEAFF. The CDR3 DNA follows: TGTGCCAGCAGTTTAACCGGGACAGCCATGAACACTGAAGCTTTCTTT.

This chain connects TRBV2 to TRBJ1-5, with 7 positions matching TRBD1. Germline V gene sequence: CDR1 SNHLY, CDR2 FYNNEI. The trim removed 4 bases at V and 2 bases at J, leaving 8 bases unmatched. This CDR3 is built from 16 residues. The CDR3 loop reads CASSAQTGLGNQPQHF. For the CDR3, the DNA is TGTGCCAGCAGTGCCCAGACAGGGTTGGGCAATCAGCCCCAGCATTTT.

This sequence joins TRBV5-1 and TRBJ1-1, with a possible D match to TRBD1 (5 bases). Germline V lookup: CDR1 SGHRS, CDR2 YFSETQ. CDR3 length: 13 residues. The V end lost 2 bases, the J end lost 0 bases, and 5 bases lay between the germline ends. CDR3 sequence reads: CASSLGVNTEAFF. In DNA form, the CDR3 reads TGCGCCAGCAGCTTAGGGGTGAACACTGAAGCTTTCTTT.

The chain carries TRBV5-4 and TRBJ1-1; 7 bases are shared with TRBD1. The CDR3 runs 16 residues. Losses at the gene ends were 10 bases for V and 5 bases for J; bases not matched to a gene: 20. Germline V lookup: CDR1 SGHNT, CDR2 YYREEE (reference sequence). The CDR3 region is CAGRRQGRDPRTEAFF. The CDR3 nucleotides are TGTGCCGGAAGAAGACAGGGTAGGGACCCGAGGACTGAAGCTTTCTTT.

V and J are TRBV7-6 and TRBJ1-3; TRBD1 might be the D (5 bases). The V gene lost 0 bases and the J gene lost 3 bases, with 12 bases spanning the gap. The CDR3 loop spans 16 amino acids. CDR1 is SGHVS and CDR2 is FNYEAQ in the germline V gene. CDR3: CASSLAGGVYGNTIYF. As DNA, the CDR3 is TGTGCCAGCAGCTTAGCTGGGGGGGTTTATGGAAACACCATATATTTT.

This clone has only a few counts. CDR3 bases: TGCGCCAGCAGCTTGGAACCGGAGCGAACTGAAGCTTTCTTT. Translating gives CASSLEPERTEAFF. This sequence joins TRBV5-1 and TRBJ1-1; D uncertain. CDR3 length equals 14 residues. The germline CDR1 and CDR2 sequences are SGHRS and YFSETQ. V was clipped by 0 bases and J by 5 bases, with 11 bases between them. Filled out from reference TRBV5-1 and TRBJ1-1, the complete variable domain reads KAGVTQTPRYLIKTRGQQVTLSCSPISGHRSVSWYQQTPGQGLQFLFEYFSETQRNKGNFPGRFSGRQFSNSRSEMNVSTLELGDSALYLCASSLEPERTEAFFGQGTRLTVV.

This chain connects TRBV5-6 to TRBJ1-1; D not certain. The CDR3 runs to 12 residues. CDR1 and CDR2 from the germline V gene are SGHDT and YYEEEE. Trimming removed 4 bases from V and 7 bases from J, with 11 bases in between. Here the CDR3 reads CASSAIPSEAFF. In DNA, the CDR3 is TGTGCCAGCAGCGCCATCCCTAGTGAAGCTTTCTTT.

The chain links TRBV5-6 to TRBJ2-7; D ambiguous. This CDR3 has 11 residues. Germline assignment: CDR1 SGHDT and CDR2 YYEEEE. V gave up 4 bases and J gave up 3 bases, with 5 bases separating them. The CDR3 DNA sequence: TGTGCCAGCAGCGCCGGCTACGAGCAGTACTTC. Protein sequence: CASSAGYEQYF.

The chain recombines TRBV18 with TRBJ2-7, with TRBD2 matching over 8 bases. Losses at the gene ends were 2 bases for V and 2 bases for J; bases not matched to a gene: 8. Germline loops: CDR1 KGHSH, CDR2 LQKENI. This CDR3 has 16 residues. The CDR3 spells CASSPNGLAQTYEQYF. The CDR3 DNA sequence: TGTGCCAGCTCACCAAACGGACTAGCCCAAACCTACGAGCAGTACTTC. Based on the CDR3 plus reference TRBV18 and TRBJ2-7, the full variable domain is NAGVMQNPRHLVRRRGQEARLRCSPMKGHSHVYWYRQLPEEGLKFMVYLQKENIIDESGMPKERFSAEFPKEGPSILRIQQVVRGDSAAYFCASSPNGLAQTYEQYFGPGTRLTVT.

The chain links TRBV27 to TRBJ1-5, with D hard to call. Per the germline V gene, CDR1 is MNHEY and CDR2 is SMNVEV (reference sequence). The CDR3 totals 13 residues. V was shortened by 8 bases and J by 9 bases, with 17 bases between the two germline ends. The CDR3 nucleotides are TGTGCCAGCGCAGTCCGGGGAGAAAGGCCCCAGCATTTT. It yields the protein CASAVRGERPQHF.

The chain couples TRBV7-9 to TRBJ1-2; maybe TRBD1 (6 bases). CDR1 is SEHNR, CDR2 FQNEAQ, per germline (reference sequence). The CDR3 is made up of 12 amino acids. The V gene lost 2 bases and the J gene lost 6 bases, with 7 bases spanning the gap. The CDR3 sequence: CASSLRGNGYTF. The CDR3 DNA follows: TGTGCCAGCAGCTTAAGGGGGAATGGCTACACCTTC.

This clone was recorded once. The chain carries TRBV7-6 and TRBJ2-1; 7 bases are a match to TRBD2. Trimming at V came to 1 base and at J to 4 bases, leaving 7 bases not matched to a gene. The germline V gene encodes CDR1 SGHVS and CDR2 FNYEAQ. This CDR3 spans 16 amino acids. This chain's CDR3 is CASSLDGGGLYNEQFF. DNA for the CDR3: TGTGCCAGCAGCTTAGATGGGGGGGGACTTTACAATGAGCAGTTCTTC.

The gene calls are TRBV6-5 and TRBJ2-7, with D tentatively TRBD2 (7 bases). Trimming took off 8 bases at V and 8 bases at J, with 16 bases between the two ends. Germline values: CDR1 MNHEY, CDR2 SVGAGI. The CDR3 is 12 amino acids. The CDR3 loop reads CASRQGGDQQYF. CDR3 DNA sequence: TGTGCCAGCCGCCAAGGGGGGGACCAGCAGTACTTC.

The CDR3: CASSPPGIAEAFF. The CDR3 bases are TGTGCCAGCTCACCACCCGGAATAGCCGAAGCTTTCTTT. The chain employs TRBV18 and TRBJ1-1; D unclear. CDR3 length equals 13 residues. V lost 0 bases, J lost 8 bases, and 10 bases lay in between. The germline gives CDR1 KGHSH, CDR2 LQKENI.

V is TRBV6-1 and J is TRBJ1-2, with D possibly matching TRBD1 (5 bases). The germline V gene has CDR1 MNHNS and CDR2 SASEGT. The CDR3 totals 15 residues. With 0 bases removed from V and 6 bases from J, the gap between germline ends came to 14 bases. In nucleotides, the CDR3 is TGTGCCAGCAGTGAAGCTGGGGGGGTTCGGGATGGCTACACCTTC. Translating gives CASSEAGGVRDGYTF.